One and the same sample provided the 28 T cell receptor beta chains below, sequenced in a study of T cell responses to AZD1222 COVID-19 vaccine (dated by TCRdb to the early 2020s). The time point label here, explained by the study, means: baseline before first vaccination. The method was the immunoSEQ multiplex PCR assay. TCRdb took over this immuneACCESS table, retaining in-frame rearrangements with V and J assigned. Such tables are incomplete; in checked studies, under half of the missing clones stem from an unresolved V gene, and the remainder is unexplained. In this sample the table shows roughly 140,000 clones, 88% of which occur a single time. The leading ten clones occupy roughly 16% of the sample. The sample was peripheral blood, taken on day 0 of AZD1222 vaccination. All receptors derive from an adult in good health.

This chain joins TRBV19 and TRBJ2-1, with 10 bases matching TRBD2. Germline V CDR1 and CDR2: LNHDA, SQIVND (reference sequence). V lost 5 bases, J lost 6 bases, and 10 bases stayed unmatched. The CDR3 sequence is 16 residues long. CDR3 sequence: CASSGPSGGVSNEQFF. The DNA of the CDR3 is TGTGCCAGTAGTGGACCTAGCGGGGGCGTATCCAATGAGCAGTTCTTC.

This sequence joins TRBV18 and TRBJ1-6; unclear D gene. CDR1 and CDR2 (germline): KGHSH, LQKENI. The ends were cut back, 3 bases at V and 6 bases at J, with 9 bases in the middle. CDR3 length equals 14 residues. The CDR3 DNA reads as TGTGCCAGCTCACCGGACCTGATTAATTCACCCCTCCACTTT. Protein product: CASSPDLINSPLHF.

The chain joins TRBV7-8 to TRBJ1-2; D is ambiguous. V lost 1 base to trimming and J lost 4 bases, with 13 bases between them. The CDR3 sequence is 15 residues long. Germline CDR1 is SGHVS and CDR2 is FQNEAQ. The DNA for the CDR3 is TGTGCCAGCAGCTTAGTCGGCAGGATGCCCTATGGCTACACCTTC. Translating gives CASSLVGRMPYGYTF.

This chain joins TRBV7-2 and TRBJ1-1; D is unresolved. Germline-derived CDR1 and CDR2 are SGHTA and FQGNSA. Between the trimmed V and J ends, which lost 1 base and 4 bases, there was a span of 13 bases. The CDR3 is 15 amino acids. The CDR3 loop reads CASSLVTLKGTEAFF. CDR3 nucleotides: TGTGCCAGCAGCTTAGTAACCCTCAAGGGCACTGAAGCTTTCTTT.

The chain combines TRBV27 with TRBJ2-7, with TRBD2 identical over 9 bases. CDR3 length equals 18 residues. V was clipped by 0 bases and J by 0 bases; unmatched bases: 9. CDR1 MNHEY and CDR2 SMNVEV come from the germline V gene (reference sequence). CDR3: CASSLSWRGGLSSYEQYF. CDR3 DNA sequence: TGTGCCAGCAGTTTATCGTGGCGGGGGGGCCTCAGCTCCTACGAGCAGTACTTC.

The table lists this clone with a few counts. The chain couples TRBV6-4 to TRBJ1-1, with D maybe TRBD1 (5 bases). The length of the CDR3 is 13 residues. The V gene lost 8 bases and the J gene lost 5 bases, with 15 bases spanning the gap. Germline V gene sequence: CDR1 MRHNA, CDR2 SNTAGT. The CDR3 spells CASSIRARTEAFF. DNA for the CDR3: TGTGCCAGCTCGATCAGGGCTCGGACTGAAGCTTTCTTT.

The chain couples TRBV19 to TRBJ1-1; possibly TRBD1 for D (5 bases). V lost 6 bases and J 2 bases, leaving 10 bases between the germline ends. Germline CDR1 is LNHDA and CDR2 is SQIVND (reference sequence). This CDR3 comprises 13 residues. In DNA, the CDR3 is TGTGCCAGTAGACTCAGGGTTAACACTGAAGCTTTCTTT. As protein: CASRLRVNTEAFF.

The chain couples TRBV18 to TRBJ1-6, with TRBD1 identical over 7 bases. From germline, CDR1 is KGHSH and CDR2 LQKENI. V dropped 1 base and J dropped 5; count of bases not matched to a gene: 8. The CDR3 consists of 17 residues. The CDR3 sequence: CASSPHPPGQDNSPLHF. In DNA form, the CDR3 reads TGTGCCAGCTCACCACATCCCCCCGGACAGGATAATTCACCCCTCCACTTT.

The chain combines TRBV11-3 with TRBJ2-1; TRBD2 might be the D (6 bases). The CDR3 has 14 amino acids. Germline assignment: CDR1 SGHNT and CDR2 YENEEA. V shed 3 bases and J shed 4 bases, with 10 bases lying between them. In DNA, the CDR3 is TGTGCCAGCAGCTTGGAGGGCTCTTACAATGAGCAGTTCTTC. Its translation is CASSLEGSYNEQFF.

This clone was detected only once. The chain couples TRBV6-6 to TRBJ1-5, with D unclear. The CDR3 contains 15 residues. Germline CDR1 and CDR2: MNHNY and SVGAGI (reference sequence). V shed 3 bases and J shed 3 bases, with 12 bases lying between them. The CDR3 region is CASSYPEAANQPQHF. In DNA form, the CDR3 reads TGTGCCAGCAGTTATCCAGAGGCAGCCAATCAGCCCCAGCATTTT.

The J gene is TRBJ1-2, the V gene TRBV7-2; no clear D. V was shortened by 6 bases and J by 3 bases, with 11 bases between the two germline ends. There are 13 residues in the CDR3. Germline loops: CDR1 SGHTA, CDR2 FQGNSA. The CDR3 nucleotides are TGTGCCAGCAGTCGGGCGCAGGACTATGGCTACACCTTC. Encoded protein: CASSRAQDYGYTF.

The chain couples TRBV3-1 (or the pseudogene TRBV3-2) to TRBJ2-6, with D tentatively TRBD1 (5 bases). V was cut by 1 base and J by 4 bases, with 5 bases left in between. The CDR3 length is 14 residues. The germline V gene has CDR1 LGHDT and CDR2 YNNKEL (reference sequence). DNA of the CDR3: TGTGCCAGCAGCCAAGGGACAGGGGCCAACGTCCTGACTTTC. It translates to CASSQGTGANVLTF.

CDR3 DNA: TGCGCCAGCGTCCAACCCGGGGAGCTGTTTTTT. It is translated as CASVQPGELFF. The genes are TRBV23-1 and TRBJ2-2; D not resolved. TRBV23-1 is noted as an ORF with a role that remains uncertain. V dropped 8 bases and J dropped 6 bases, with 7 bases sitting between them. This CDR3 is built from 11 residues.

Concerning this clone itself: The same CDR3 arises from other DNA sequences in this sample as well. The V call is TRBV2, the J call TRBJ1-5; unclear D gene. CDR1 is SNHLY, CDR2 FYNNEI, per germline. This CDR3 is 14 amino acids long. V lost 7 bases, J lost 0 bases, and 10 bases lay in between. The CDR3 nucleotides are TGTGCCAGCACGCGATTGAATAGCAATCAGCCCCAGCATTTT. Its translation: CASTRLNSNQPQHF.

The chain joins TRBV28 to TRBJ2-3, with D tentatively TRBD1 (6 bases). Germline lookup yields CDR1 MDHEN and CDR2 SYDVKM. The ends were cut back, 5 bases at V and 0 bases at J, with 12 bases in the middle. The CDR3 is made up of 15 amino acids. The CDR3 protein is CASSPRGHSTDTQYF. For the CDR3, the DNA is TGTGCCAGCAGTCCCAGGGGTCATAGCACAGATACGCAGTATTTT.

The V and J genes are TRBV28 and TRBJ2-7, with 12 bases aligning to TRBD1. V shed 3 bases, J shed 5 bases, and the junction held 11 bases outside the gene matches. The CDR3 consists of 17 residues. Germline V gene data show CDR1 as MDHEN and CDR2 as SYDVKM. The CDR3 spells CASSFSPQGTGGDEQYF. CDR3 in DNA: TGTGCCAGCAGTTTCTCTCCCCAAGGGACAGGGGGCGACGAGCAGTACTTC. The variable domain in full, with the rest retrieved from reference TRBV28 and TRBJ2-7, is DVKVTQSSRYLVKRTGEKVFLECVQDMDHENMFWYRQDPGLGLRLIYFSYDVKMKEKGDIPEGYSVSREKKERFSLILESASTNQTSMYLCASSFSPQGTGGDEQYFGPGTRLTVT.

This sequence joins TRBV4-3 and TRBJ2-7; the match to TRBD1 covers 7 bases. The V segment lost 5 bases and the J segment 3 bases; nucleotides outside the gene matches: 10. This CDR3 region has 15 residues. Germline CDR1 and CDR2: LGHNA and YSLEER. CDR3 DNA sequence: TGCGCCAGCAGCTCCACCCACAGGGGTAGCTACGAGCAGTACTTC. Translated, it gives CASSSTHRGSYEQYF.

The chain carries TRBV19 and TRBJ2-7, with 10 bases identical to TRBD1. CDR1 and CDR2 (germline): LNHDA, SQIVND (reference sequence). This CDR3 region has 13 residues. Losses at the gene ends were 6 bases for V and 5 bases for J; bases not matched to a gene: 4. CDR3 coding DNA: TGTGCCAGTAGCGGACAGGGGGTCGACGAGCAGTACTTC. Its protein is CASSGQGVDEQYF.

The rearrangement uses TRBV19 and TRBJ1-2; no clear D gene. This CDR3 is 16 amino acids long. CDR1 is LNHDA and CDR2 is SQIVND in the germline V gene (reference sequence). V was pared by 3 bases and J by 5 bases, with 19 bases between. For the CDR3, the DNA is TGTGCCAGTAGTATTGGTCAGGTTGGGCGGCTGTATGGCTACACCTTC. This translates into CASSIGQVGRLYGYTF.

The chain has TRBV12-3 or TRBV12-4 and TRBJ2-7, with 7 bases identical to TRBD1. The CDR3 totals 13 residues. V shed 10 bases and J 2 bases; nucleotides not matched to a gene: 8. In nucleotides, the CDR3 is TGTGCCACCTCACAGGGGCAGACCTACGAGCAGTACTTC. Translated, it gives CATSQGQTYEQYF.

The CDR3 reads CASSLLRGGNEQFF. In nucleotides, the CDR3 is TGTGCCAGCAGCTTACTGCGGGGGGGCAATGAGCAGTTCTTC. The chain links TRBV7-8 to TRBJ2-1, with 9 bases matching TRBD2. Germline-derived CDR1 and CDR2 are SGHVS and FQNEAQ. The J segment lost 6 bases and the V segment lost 2 bases, leaving 2 bases of the junction unmatched. CDR3 length: 14 amino acids.

The CDR3 DNA is TGCGCCAGCAGCCAATATACTAGCGGGGGAACAGATACGCAGTATTTT. It encodes CASSQYTSGGTDTQYF. The chain couples TRBV4-1 to TRBJ2-3; 11 bases match TRBD2. The J segment lost 3 bases and the V segment lost 2 bases, leaving 4 bases of the junction unmatched. Germline assignment: CDR1 MGHRA and CDR2 YSYEKL. This CDR3 region has 16 residues.

V is TRBV7-3 and J is TRBJ1-1; D not certain. CDR3 length: 15 amino acids. V dropped 2 bases and J dropped 4 bases, with 14 bases sitting between them. Germline V gene data show CDR1 as SGHTA and CDR2 as FQGTGA. The CDR3 DNA sequence: TGTGCCAGCAGCTTAGGGCTGAGGTCCTCCACTGAAGCTTTCTTT. Its protein is CASSLGLRSSTEAFF. Together with reference TRBV7-3 and TRBJ1-1, the CDR3 gives the full variable domain: GAGVSQTPSNKVTEKGKYVELRCDPISGHTALYWYRQSLGQGPEFLIYFQGTGAADDSGLPNDRFFAVRPEGSVSTLKIQRTERGDSAVYLCASSLGLRSSTEAFFGQGTRLTVV.

The rearrangement joins TRBV6-6 to TRBJ2-5; TRBD1 might be the D (5 bases). Deletions cut 2 bases from V and 2 bases from J, with 15 bases between. The CDR3 loop spans 16 amino acids. Germline V gene data show CDR1 as MNHNY and CDR2 as SVGAGI (reference sequence). In nucleotides, the CDR3 is TGTGCCAGCAGTTACGGGCAGGGCATTAAACAAGAGACCCAGTACTTC. Its translation is CASSYGQGIKQETQYF.

The chain has TRBV3-1 (or the pseudogene TRBV3-2) and TRBJ2-3; D remains unclear. This CDR3 region has 14 residues. The germline V gene has CDR1 LGHDT and CDR2 YNNKEL (reference sequence). The V and J ends lost 4 bases and 5 bases respectively, with 13 bases between them. CDR3 DNA sequence: TGTGCCAGCAGCCCCGTAGACAAATTAGATACGCAGTATTTT. This sequence encodes CASSPVDKLDTQYF.

This clone was observed a single time. V usage is TRBV9 and J usage is TRBJ1-6; 9 bases are shared with TRBD1. CDR3 length: 14 amino acids. Germline V gene lookup returns CDR1 SGDLS and CDR2 YYNGEE. The J segment lost 8 bases and the V segment lost 3 bases, leaving 3 bases of the junction unmatched. CDR3 nucleotide sequence: TGTGCCAGCAGCGCGGGACAGGGATATTCACCCCTCCACTTT. Translating it yields CASSAGQGYSPLHF.

V is TRBV19 and J is TRBJ2-2, with 7 bases matching TRBD1. The CDR3 is 15 amino acids. Germline assignment: CDR1 LNHDA and CDR2 SQIVND (reference sequence). The V and J ends lost 3 bases and 4 bases, in that order; junction bases with no gene match: 5. The CDR3 sequence: CASSILQGSTGELFF. CDR3 bases: TGTGCCAGTAGTATCCTACAGGGGAGCACCGGGGAGCTGTTTTTT.

V gene TRBV19 combines with J gene TRBJ1-2; D is unresolved. Germline V CDR1 and CDR2: LNHDA, SQIVND (reference sequence). V lost 4 bases, J lost 0 bases, and 9 bases lay in between. This CDR3 contains 14 residues. As DNA, the CDR3 is TGTGCCAGTAGTAACCGGGCGACTAACTATGGCTACACCTTC. This translates into CASSNRATNYGYTF. Supplemented by reference TRBV19 and TRBJ1-2, the full variable domain reads DGGITQSPKYLFRKEGQNVTLSCEQNLNHDAMYWYRQDPGQGLRLIYYSQIVNDFQKGDIAEGYSVSREKKESFPLTVTSAQKNPTAFYLCASSNRATNYGYTFGSGTRLTVV.